This is a list of T cell receptor beta chains from one sample in a study of T cells in Graves' hyperthyroidism and ophthalmopathy. TCRdb reanalysed the multiplex PCR reads using MiXCR and keeps one entry per CDR3 protein. The table has hundreds of thousands of distinct CDR3 sequences, about a fifth seen once; the top ten hold roughly 3.5%. The sequencing sample was made of blood. All receptors derive from a woman aged 18 to 35 with Graves' hyperthyroidism. The CDR3 runs from the conserved cysteine through the conserved F or W. Each record gives: J gene, V gene, clone size, D gene, CDR3 protein, CDR3 DNA. The D gene is left open where the match is weak. Part of the rows lack a size; the others show once, few, many or a class for expanded clones.

j_call: TRBJ2-5; v_call: TRBV6-5; clone_size: many; d_call: .; cdr3_aa: CASSYSRTGAQETQYF; cdr3_nt: TGTGCCAGCAGTTACTCGAGGACCGGGGCGCAAGAGACCCAGTACTTC
j_call: TRBJ2-5; v_call: TRBV3-1; clone_size: many; d_call: .; cdr3_aa: CASSQTRIETQYF; cdr3_nt: TGTGCCAGCAGCCAAACAAGGATAGAGACCCAGTACTTC
j_call: TRBJ2-7; v_call: TRBV20-1; clone_size: many; d_call: .; cdr3_aa: CSARDWGATGYEQYF; cdr3_nt: TGCAGTGCTAGAGATTGGGGGGCAACGGGATACGAGCAGTACTTC
j_call: TRBJ2-2; v_call: TRBV25-1; clone_size: many; d_call: .; cdr3_aa: CASSPHSGGAGTGELFF; cdr3_nt: TGTGCCAGCAGTCCCCACTCTGGGGGGGCTGGCACCGGGGAGCTGTTTTTT
j_call: TRBJ1-1; v_call: TRBV2; clone_size: many; d_call: .; cdr3_aa: CASTQLTEAFF; cdr3_nt: TGTGCCAGCACACAACTCACTGAAGCTTTCTTT
j_call: TRBJ2-7; v_call: TRBV12-3/TRBV12-4; clone_size: once; d_call: TRBD2; cdr3_aa: CASRLAGGIDEQYF; cdr3_nt: TGTGCCAGCAGGCTAGCGGGGGGGATCGACGAGCAGTACTTC
j_call: TRBJ1-3; v_call: TRBV6-1; clone_size: once; d_call: .; cdr3_aa: CASRARRDSGNTIYF; cdr3_nt: TGTGCCAGCAGGGCCAGACGGGACTCTGGAAACACCATATATTTT
j_call: TRBJ1-1; v_call: TRBV28; clone_size: .; d_call: .; cdr3_aa: CASSLSSGGLIEAFF; cdr3_nt: TGTGCCAGCAGTTTATCTTCGGGGGGCTTGATTGAAGCTTTCTTT
j_call: TRBJ2-7; v_call: TRBV11-2; clone_size: once; d_call: .; cdr3_aa: CAIRPDVYEQYF; cdr3_nt: TGTGCCATCAGGCCGGACGTCTACGAGCAGTACTTC
j_call: TRBJ2-5; v_call: TRBV9; clone_size: few; d_call: TRBD2; cdr3_aa: CASSVWGGRQETQYF; cdr3_nt: TGTGCCAGCAGCGTGTGGGGCGGGAGGCAAGAGACCCAGTACTTC
j_call: TRBJ2-2; v_call: TRBV6-4; clone_size: many; d_call: .; cdr3_aa: CASRDSNTGELFF; cdr3_nt: TGTGCCAGCAGGGACAGTAACACCGGGGAGCTGTTTTTT
j_call: TRBJ1-5; v_call: TRBV12-3/TRBV12-4; clone_size: many; d_call: .; cdr3_aa: CASSRGWNQPQHF; cdr3_nt: TGTGCCAGCAGCCGGGGGTGGAATCAGCCCCAGCATTTT
j_call: TRBJ2-1; v_call: TRBV25-1; clone_size: .; d_call: .; cdr3_aa: CASSEGNGAPGNEQFF; cdr3_nt: TGTGCCAGCAGTGAAGGGAACGGGGCTCCCGGCAATGAGCAGTTCTTC
j_call: TRBJ1-2; v_call: TRBV4-1; clone_size: many; d_call: .; cdr3_aa: CASSQNSYGYTF; cdr3_nt: TGCGCCAGCAGCCAAAACAGCTATGGCTACACCTTC
j_call: TRBJ2-7; v_call: TRBV4-1; clone_size: many; d_call: TRBD2; cdr3_aa: CASSQVDFGFQGGYEQYF; cdr3_nt: TGCGCCAGCAGCCAAGTGGATTTCGGTTTCCAGGGAGGGTACGAGCAGTACTTC
j_call: TRBJ2-7; v_call: TRBV7-9; clone_size: many; d_call: .; cdr3_aa: CASSVGDRDSGEQYF; cdr3_nt: TGTGCCAGCAGCGTAGGGGACCGAGATTCTGGCGAGCAGTACTTC
j_call: TRBJ1-1; v_call: TRBV12-3/TRBV12-4; clone_size: .; d_call: .; cdr3_aa: CASSLSGFEAFF; cdr3_nt: TGTGCCAGCAGTTTAAGTGGATTTGAAGCTTTCTTT
j_call: TRBJ1-5; v_call: TRBV6-4; clone_size: many; d_call: .; cdr3_aa: CASRRGEGGQPQHF; cdr3_nt: TGTGCCAGCAGACGGGGAGAGGGGGGTCAGCCCCAGCATTTT
j_call: TRBJ2-4; v_call: TRBV20-1; clone_size: many; d_call: TRBD2; cdr3_aa: CSAEWGGRDIQYF; cdr3_nt: TGCAGTGCGGAATGGGGGGGGAGGGACATTCAGTACTTC
j_call: TRBJ1-6; v_call: TRBV6-1; clone_size: few; d_call: TRBD1; cdr3_aa: CASRPGDRTNSPLHF; cdr3_nt: TGTGCCAGCAGACCTGGGGACAGAACTAATTCACCCCTCCACTTT
j_call: TRBJ1-2; v_call: TRBV15; clone_size: many; d_call: .; cdr3_aa: CATSPPYRDYGYTF; cdr3_nt: TGTGCCACCAGTCCCCCTTACAGGGACTATGGCTACACCTTC
j_call: TRBJ1-5; v_call: TRBV6-1; clone_size: many; d_call: TRBD1; cdr3_aa: CASSEGTGDSQPQHF; cdr3_nt: TGTGCCAGCAGTGAAGGTACAGGGGATTCTCAGCCCCAGCATTTT
j_call: TRBJ2-4; v_call: TRBV5-6; clone_size: many; d_call: TRBD1; cdr3_aa: CASSFRTGGYYIQYF; cdr3_nt: TGTGCCAGCAGCTTTCGGACAGGGGGCTATTACATTCAGTACTTC
j_call: TRBJ1-2; v_call: TRBV11-1; clone_size: many; d_call: .; cdr3_aa: CASSPRGGQLSYGYTF; cdr3_nt: TGTGCCAGCAGCCCCCGGGGTGGACAGCTTTCCTATGGCTACACCTTC
j_call: TRBJ1-2; v_call: TRBV9; clone_size: many; d_call: TRBD1; cdr3_aa: CASSRRLPTGDRPEGYTF; cdr3_nt: TGTGCCAGCAGCCGTCGGTTACCGACAGGGGACCGCCCTGAGGGCTACACCTTC
j_call: TRBJ1-1; v_call: TRBV12-3/TRBV12-4; clone_size: many; d_call: .; cdr3_aa: CASSYGRRNTEAFF; cdr3_nt: TGTGCCAGCAGTTATGGACGGAGGAACACTGAAGCTTTCTTT